The source of this T cell receptor beta chain is a study of a mutant IDH1 vaccine in newly diagnosed glioma. Study-wide background: Following radiotherapy alone, or alongside temozolomide cycles, vaccination was started after an interval of 4-6 weeks. The study's findings and limits: Changes in top peripheral clonotypes did not appear linked to pseudoprogression.

Libraries were prepared by immunoSEQ multiplex PCR; TCRdb keeps only in-frame clonotypes and omits some of them. Of just under 70,000 clones in the sample, 84% were seen once. Time point here: week 35, safety follow-up. What each vaccine dose contained was 300 ug of mutant IDH1 20-mer peptide, accompanied by topical imiquimod. All eight of the vaccinations patients received fell in weeks 1, 3, 5, 7, 11, 15, 19 and 23. This clone was picked up one time. Its target is unknown. The trim removed 6 bases at V and 0 bases at J, leaving 8 bases unmatched. This CDR3 comprises 16 residues. The germline CDR1 and CDR2 sequences are SNHLY and FYNNEI.

The sequence derives from a man between 18 and 35 years old with glioma. The chain couples TRBV2 to TRBJ1-5; 7 bases map to TRBD1. The sequencing used PBMCs, collected from a glioma patient whose treatment included an IDH1 peptide vaccine. CDR3 region: CASSAQGGYSNQPQHF. The CDR3 DNA follows: TGTGCCAGCAGCGCGCAGGGGGGTTATAGCAATCAGCCCCAGCATTTT.